This T cell receptor beta chain comes out of a study of T cell clonality in common variable immunodeficiency. The study's findings and limits: Shared TCRbeta clones were fewer between CVID subjects than controls. Reportedly, TCR beta sequences from common variable immunodeficiency showed fewer deletions and N-nucleotide insertions. Links between repertoire features and CVID complications were heterogeneity-limited. TCRbeta clonality was increased in CVID versus healthy controls.

The V end lost 5 bases, the J end lost 2 bases, and 13 bases lay between the germline ends. Germline CDR1 LNHDA, CDR2 SQIVND (reference sequence). The CDR3 has 15 amino acids. This clone was recorded at least ten times. Its antigen is as yet unknown. The CDR3 is cut off 3 residues early in the read; its end comes from the germline J gene. Method: immunoSEQ multiplex PCR; TCRdb's copy keeps in-frame clones and lacks some. Found here are tens of thousands of clones, no singletons; the ten largest cover approximately 3%. V gene TRBV19 combines with J gene TRBJ1-5; D gene uncertain. The sequence was collected from a person aged 18-70 years in good health. The specimen was peripheral blood mononuclear cells. CDR3 bases read: TGTGCCAGTAGTTTCAGCGAGTGGGGCAATCAGCCC. Translation: CASSFSEWGNQP. The entire CDR3 protein is CASSFSEWGNQPQHF. The full variable domain, with the rest looked up from reference TRBV19 and TRBJ1-5, is DGGITQSPKYLFRKEGQNVTLSCEQNLNHDAMYWYRQDPGQGLRLIYYSQIVNDFQKGDIAEGYSVSREKKESFPLTVTSAQKNPTAFYLCASSFSEWGNQPQHFGDGTRLSIL.